The rows below give T cell receptor beta chains drawn from one sample of a study of control samples from healthy donors and cancer patients. TCRdb keeps only in-frame clones here, not all; method: immunoSEQ multiplex PCR. The sample consists of around 190,000 clones, more than 90% of them appearing once. The specimen sequenced was blood. All receptors derive from a man aged 30-40 years in good health. Each CDR3 is given with its conserved first and last residue. The D gene is left open where the match is weak. Size is stated for part of the rows, as once, few or many counts, or as a class when the clone is expanded.

clone size: NA
V gene: TRBV6-5
J gene: TRBJ2-7
D gene: NA
CDR3 protein: CAPPPVLCSYEQYF
CDR3 DNA: TGTGCTCCACCCCCGGTCCTCTGTTCCTACGAGCAGTACTTC

clone size: NA
V gene: TRBV5-1
J gene: TRBJ2-5
D gene: TRBD1
CDR3 protein: CASSSSQGAQETQYF
CDR3 DNA: TGCGCCAGCAGCTCTTCACAGGGGGCCCAAGAGACCCAGTACTTC

clone size: NA
V gene: TRBV28
J gene: TRBJ2-7
D gene: NA
CDR3 protein: CASSFPRAYEQYF
CDR3 DNA: TGTGCCAGCAGTTTTCCCAGGGCCTACGAGCAGTACTTC

clone size: once
V gene: TRBV18
J gene: TRBJ1-1
D gene: NA
CDR3 protein: CASSLNSGNTEAFF
CDR3 DNA: TGTGCCAGCTCACTTAATTCAGGGAACACTGAAGCTTTCTTT

clone size: NA
V gene: TRBV30
J gene: TRBJ2-1
D gene: TRBD2
CDR3 protein: CAWSLVAGTNEQFF
CDR3 DNA: TGTGCCTGGAGTTTGGTAGCGGGGACCAATGAGCAGTTCTTC

clone size: NA
V gene: TRBV4-3
J gene: TRBJ1-2
D gene: NA
CDR3 protein: CASSQDGGLGGYTF
CDR3 DNA: TGCGCCAGCAGCCAAGATGGGGGGCTCGGCGGCTACACCTTC

clone size: NA
V gene: TRBV19
J gene: TRBJ1-2
D gene: TRBD1
CDR3 protein: CASRGAGGLESYTF
CDR3 DNA: TGTGCCAGTCGAGGGGCAGGGGGCTTAGAGAGCTACACCTTC

clone size: NA
V gene: TRBV11-2
J gene: TRBJ2-5
D gene: NA
CDR3 protein: CASSPSTGETQYF
CDR3 DNA: TGTGCCAGCAGCCCCTCGACAGGAGAGACCCAGTACTTC

clone size: NA
V gene: TRBV6-5
J gene: TRBJ2-2
D gene: NA
CDR3 protein: CASSYLTSNTGELFF
CDR3 DNA: TGTGCCAGCAGCTACCTTACGTCGAACACCGGGGAGCTGTTTTTT

clone size: NA
V gene: TRBV2
J gene: TRBJ1-1
D gene: NA
CDR3 protein: CASRGRTGGKNTEAFF
CDR3 DNA: TGTGCCAGCAGGGGAAGGACGGGGGGGAAGAACACTGAAGCTTTCTTT

clone size: NA
V gene: TRBV27
J gene: TRBJ1-1
D gene: TRBD1
CDR3 protein: CASWRQGAPEAFF
CDR3 DNA: TGTGCCAGTTGGAGACAGGGGGCCCCTGAAGCTTTCTTT

clone size: NA
V gene: TRBV30
J gene: TRBJ1-1
D gene: NA
CDR3 protein: CAWRWEGVTEAFF
CDR3 DNA: TGTGCCTGGAGGTGGGAGGGGGTCACTGAAGCTTTCTTT

clone size: NA
V gene: TRBV4-3
J gene: TRBJ1-5
D gene: TRBD1
CDR3 protein: CASSQDIVVRGANQPQHF
CDR3 DNA: TGCGCCAGCAGCCAAGATATAGTTGTCAGGGGGGCCAATCAGCCCCAGCATTTT

clone size: NA
V gene: TRBV4-1
J gene: TRBJ2-7
D gene: TRBD1
CDR3 protein: CASSQSTGQGLPEQYF
CDR3 DNA: TGCGCCAGCAGCCAATCAACGGGACAGGGCCTCCCCGAGCAGTACTTC

clone size: once
V gene: TRBV28
J gene: TRBJ1-1
D gene: TRBD1
CDR3 protein: CASSFERGQGHTEAFF
CDR3 DNA: TGTGCCAGCAGTTTTGAGAGGGGACAGGGTCACACTGAAGCTTTCTTT

clone size: NA
V gene: TRBV2
J gene: TRBJ2-1
D gene: TRBD2
CDR3 protein: CASRDSTSGGQYNEQFF
CDR3 DNA: TGTGCCAGCAGAGACTCGACTAGCGGAGGACAATACAATGAGCAGTTCTTC

clone size: few
V gene: TRBV7-2
J gene: TRBJ1-3
D gene: NA
CDR3 protein: CASRGLASGNTIYF
CDR3 DNA: TGTGCCAGCAGGGGTCTGGCTTCTGGAAACACCATATATTTT

clone size: NA
V gene: TRBV3-1/TRBV3-2
J gene: TRBJ2-5
D gene: TRBD2
CDR3 protein: CASSQDIAGGPETQYF
CDR3 DNA: TGTGCCAGCAGCCAAGATATAGCGGGGGGCCCAGAGACCCAGTACTTC

clone size: NA
V gene: TRBV5-1
J gene: TRBJ1-1
D gene: NA
CDR3 protein: CASSWAGDTEAFF
CDR3 DNA: TGCGCCAGCAGCTGGGCGGGGGACACTGAAGCTTTCTTT

clone size: NA
V gene: TRBV7-9
J gene: TRBJ2-1
D gene: NA
CDR3 protein: CASSKGPGEQFF
CDR3 DNA: TGTGCCAGCAGCAAAGGACCTGGTGAGCAGTTCTTC

clone size: NA
V gene: TRBV3-1/TRBV3-2
J gene: TRBJ2-7
D gene: TRBD2
CDR3 protein: CASSPRTGLAVWEQYF
CDR3 DNA: TGTGCCAGCAGCCCCCGGACAGGACTAGCGGTTTGGGAGCAGTACTTC

clone size: NA
V gene: TRBV12-3/TRBV12-4
J gene: TRBJ1-1
D gene: TRBD1
CDR3 protein: CASRSTGGVAFF
CDR3 DNA: TGTGCCAGCAGGTCTACAGGGGGGGTGGCTTTCTTT

clone size: NA
V gene: TRBV18
J gene: TRBJ1-1
D gene: TRBD1
CDR3 protein: CASSPGQKNTEAFF
CDR3 DNA: TGTGCCAGCTCACCGGGACAGAAGAACACTGAAGCTTTCTTT

clone size: once
V gene: TRBV6-5
J gene: TRBJ1-3
D gene: NA
CDR3 protein: CASRDGGNTIYF
CDR3 DNA: TGTGCCAGCAGGGACGGTGGAAACACCATATATTTT

clone size: NA
V gene: TRBV28
J gene: TRBJ2-7
D gene: NA
CDR3 protein: CASSFLGESGEQYF
CDR3 DNA: TGTGCCAGCAGTTTTTTGGGGGAGTCGGGTGAGCAGTACTTC

clone size: few
V gene: TRBV5-1
J gene: TRBJ1-4
D gene: NA
CDR3 protein: CASSSVFRRSPNEKLFF
CDR3 DNA: TGCGCCAGCAGCTCTGTTTTTAGACGTTCACCTAATGAAAAACTGTTTTTT

clone size: NA
V gene: TRBV19
J gene: TRBJ1-6
D gene: TRBD1
CDR3 protein: CASRTGTGRLPLHF
CDR3 DNA: TGTGCCAGCCGAACCGGGACAGGTAGACTACCCCTCCACTTT

clone size: NA
V gene: TRBV30
J gene: TRBJ1-6
D gene: TRBD1
CDR3 protein: CAWRLDRGQSSPLHF
CDR3 DNA: TGTGCCTGGAGGTTGGACAGGGGGCAGAGTTCACCCCTCCACTTT

clone size: few
V gene: TRBV2
J gene: TRBJ2-4
D gene: NA
CDR3 protein: CASSERLDKNIQYF
CDR3 DNA: TGTGCCAGCAGTGAACGACTAGATAAAAACATTCAGTACTTC

clone size: NA
V gene: TRBV9
J gene: TRBJ2-3
D gene: TRBD2
CDR3 protein: CASSLAGGRTDTQYF
CDR3 DNA: TGTGCCAGCAGCCTAGCGGGGGGACGCACAGATACGCAGTATTTT

clone size: NA
V gene: TRBV6-4
J gene: TRBJ2-1
D gene: TRBD1
CDR3 protein: CASSPRTGGFGEQFF
CDR3 DNA: TGTGCCAGCAGTCCAAGGACAGGGGGCTTCGGTGAGCAGTTCTTC

clone size: NA
V gene: TRBV12-5
J gene: TRBJ1-3
D gene: NA
CDR3 protein: CASGLVRGNTIYF
CDR3 DNA: TGTGCTAGTGGTTTGGTACGAGGAAACACCATATATTTT

clone size: NA
V gene: TRBV5-1
J gene: TRBJ2-7
D gene: TRBD2
CDR3 protein: CASSPLRLAGVHEQYF
CDR3 DNA: TGCGCCAGCAGCCCTCTCCGACTAGCGGGAGTCCACGAGCAGTACTTC

clone size: NA
V gene: TRBV6-1
J gene: TRBJ1-4
D gene: TRBD1
CDR3 protein: CASSETIGGAATNEKLFF
CDR3 DNA: TGTGCCAGCAGTGAAACTATAGGGGGCGCCGCAACTAATGAAAAACTGTTTTTT

clone size: NA
V gene: TRBV6-2/TRBV6-3
J gene: TRBJ1-1
D gene: NA
CDR3 protein: CASSYPLGEAFF
CDR3 DNA: TGTGCCAGCAGTTACCCTTTAGGTGAAGCTTTCTTT

clone size: NA
V gene: TRBV28
J gene: TRBJ2-3
D gene: NA
CDR3 protein: CASSLSATDTQYF
CDR3 DNA: TGTGCCAGCAGTTTATCAGCCACAGATACGCAGTATTTT

clone size: NA
V gene: TRBV5-8
J gene: TRBJ2-7
D gene: NA
CDR3 protein: CASSFAGAHEQYF
CDR3 DNA: TGTGCCAGCAGCTTTGCAGGGGCCCACGAGCAGTACTTC

clone size: NA
V gene: TRBV12-3/TRBV12-4
J gene: TRBJ2-7
D gene: TRBD1
CDR3 protein: CASSLTGAYEQYF
CDR3 DNA: TGTGCCAGCAGTTTAACAGGGGCCTACGAGCAGTACTTC

clone size: NA
V gene: TRBV27
J gene: TRBJ1-3
D gene: TRBD1
CDR3 protein: CASSHRGSGGNTIYF
CDR3 DNA: TGTGCCAGCAGCCACAGGGGGTCTGGAGGAAACACCATATATTTT

clone size: NA
V gene: TRBV11-2
J gene: TRBJ2-1
D gene: NA
CDR3 protein: CASSSTVMQFF
CDR3 DNA: TGTGCCAGCAGCTCGACCGTGATGCAGTTCTTC

clone size: NA
V gene: TRBV21-1
J gene: TRBJ2-3
D gene: NA
CDR3 protein: CASSKELTGGSTDTQYF
CDR3 DNA: TGTGCCAGCAGCAAAGAGCTGACAGGGGGTTCCACAGATACGCAGTATTTT

clone size: once
V gene: TRBV13
J gene: TRBJ2-1
D gene: TRBD2
CDR3 protein: CASSLETSGRAHNEQFF
CDR3 DNA: TGTGCCAGCAGCCTAGAGACTAGCGGGAGGGCCCACAATGAGCAGTTCTTC

clone size: NA
V gene: TRBV19
J gene: TRBJ1-1
D gene: NA
CDR3 protein: CASSGSGTVNTEAFF
CDR3 DNA: TGTGCCAGTAGTGGGTCCGGGACGGTGAACACTGAAGCTTTCTTT

clone size: few
V gene: TRBV11-2
J gene: TRBJ2-4
D gene: NA
CDR3 protein: CASSLDGQGINIQYF
CDR3 DNA: TGTGCCAGCAGCTTAGACGGTCAGGGTATTAACATTCAGTACTTC

clone size: NA
V gene: TRBV5-6
J gene: TRBJ1-4
D gene: NA
CDR3 protein: CASSLSGDTNVEKLFF
CDR3 DNA: TGTGCCAGCAGCTTGAGCGGGGACACCAACGTTGAAAAACTGTTTTTT

clone size: NA
V gene: TRBV5-1
J gene: TRBJ2-1
D gene: TRBD1
CDR3 protein: CASSLEQGAYNEQFF
CDR3 DNA: TGCGCCAGCAGCTTGGAACAGGGGGCCTACAATGAGCAGTTCTTC

clone size: NA
V gene: TRBV5-5
J gene: TRBJ1-5
D gene: NA
CDR3 protein: CASSLEGVSNQPQHF
CDR3 DNA: TGTGCCAGCAGCTTGGAGGGCGTTAGCAATCAGCCCCAGCATTTT

clone size: NA
V gene: TRBV5-4
J gene: TRBJ1-1
D gene: NA
CDR3 protein: CASSPRGGVNTEAFF
CDR3 DNA: TGTGCCAGCAGCCCTCGCGGGGGGGTGAACACTGAAGCTTTCTTT

clone size: NA
V gene: TRBV19
J gene: TRBJ2-7
D gene: NA
CDR3 protein: CASSIGTASYEQYF
CDR3 DNA: TGTGCCAGTAGTATCGGGACGGCTTCCTACGAGCAGTACTTC

clone size: NA
V gene: TRBV6-5
J gene: TRBJ1-2
D gene: NA
CDR3 protein: CASSYDSLSYGYTF
CDR3 DNA: TGTGCCAGCAGTTACGACTCACTGTCCTATGGCTACACCTTC

clone size: NA
V gene: TRBV5-4
J gene: TRBJ2-7
D gene: TRBD2
CDR3 protein: CASSLVVFGTSSYEQYF
CDR3 DNA: TGTGCCAGCAGCTTGGTAGTCTTCGGGACTAGTTCCTACGAGCAGTACTTC